This T cell receptor beta chain was retrieved from a study of shared clonotypes between healthy human individuals (dated by TCRdb to 2020 to 2021). Regarding the study in general: Three men and a couple of women, aged 18 to 49 years, made up the cohort. To estimate repertoire size and how much clonotype sharing occurs between individuals, the study deeply sequenced the blood TCR repertoires of five healthy adults. Per donor, three plates each were used for CD4 naive and CD4 memory, two for CD8 naive, and one for CD8 memory. Different laboratories and diverse techniques were used to prepare libraries and sequence TCR repertoires, to increase sequencing depth and limit assay-specific biases. Each donor's leukapheresis produced roughly between about 0.85 and 10 billion PBMCs. Overall results and qualifications from the work: Larger estimated clonotype richness was generally found for naive subsets than for memory subsets. Based on pairwise subsampling, the degree of clonotype sharing among donors was expected to be affected by sequencing depth. Higher generation probabilities were observed for clonotypes shared by all four sorted-subset donors than for non-shared clonotypes. Sampling was limited to blood, and TCR repertoires in tissue likely differ from TCR repertoires in blood. Sharing across several donors was observed for approximately 5% of naive CD4, less than 4% of naive CD8, roughly 2.3% of memory CD4, and roughly 0.43% of memory CD8 clonotypes. Because the study included a small number of donors, the genetic and exposure-history diversity represented was limited. Incomplete sequencing was indicated by rarefaction of sorted-subset datasets, despite the large sequencing depth.

Donors were healthy HIV-negative adults with no recently reported acute infections or vaccinations. All donors were Caucasian adults living in Nashville, Tennessee, USA. CD4+ T cells were enriched by magnetic negative selection, after which naive cells were positively selected on CD45RA and the negative fraction was taken as the memory subset. Blood was obtained by leukapheresis, after which PBMCs were separated by Ficoll-Histopaque density gradient centrifugation and cryopreserved in liquid nitrogen vapor phase. Analytical flow cytometry was used to check the purity and quantity of each magnetically sorted T cell population. Genomic DNA was isolated from each sorted fraction and quantified by UV absorbance on a Nanodrop 2000c. TCR CDR3 regions were amplified from genomic DNA by multiplex PCR using the deep immunoSEQ assay. Extracted genomic DNA from each cell subset was spread evenly across all wells of several immunoSEQ 96-well plates, with each plate serving as a replicate. For sorted subsets, roughly 200 ng of genomic DNA, equivalent to some 33,000 T cell genomes, went into each replicate PCR. The purified libraries were quantified using a Qubit 3.0 fluorometer, sized with a Bioanalyzer 2100, and then quantified again using the KAPA Library Quantification kit. Every immunoSEQ 96-well plate was sequenced on a dedicated single-read 150-cycle Illumina NextSeq 550 flow cell. The paper's data handling went like this. Because the immunoSEQ output held only junctional sequences and lacked quality scores, the filtering could not match the filtering applied to full-length reads. To assign V/J genes and CDR3, sequences were annotated against IMGT germline references using PyIR, a Python wrapper for IgBLAST v1.9. Any read was removed if the V/J assignment was weak (E-value above 1e-6), the CDR3 was missing, or the read contained stop codons, out-of-frame junctions, or ambiguous translated residues. A V3J clonotype was defined by an identical inferred V gene, J gene, and CDR3 amino acid sequence. Percentage overlap between repertoires was calculated by dividing the number of shared unique clonotypes by the size of the smaller repertoire. Repertoire richness was assessed with RTK rarefaction, the Chao1 estimator, and Recon v2.1 estimates of unobserved clonotypes. For all TCRbeta clonotypes obtained by the gDNA method from four donors, generation probabilities were computed with OLGA. Held by TCRdb, this immuneACCESS table contains in-frame sequences only and omits some clones. Under half of the omission traces to an unresolved V gene where checked; the cause of the rest is unknown. V and J calls and clone size follow that table, whereas D and trimming were derived from the DNA. A total of around 2.5 million clones appear in this sample, approximately 93% of them only once. The leading ten clones occupy roughly 0.39% of the sample.

About this clone itself: Which antigen it targets is not known. Nothing much larger sits one base from this clone, and base qualities are not available.

CDR1 SEHNR and CDR2 FQNEAQ were looked up in the germline V gene (reference sequence). From its cysteine to its phenylalanine, the CDR3 spans 14 amino acids. Only the CDR3 DNA is retained, 42 bases long and in frame from the first base. V is pared back by 3 bases and J by 4 bases, with 13 bases lying between the germline termini. Sequencing input: naive CD4+ T cells from PBMCs. Per the publication, the cell subset or site label means: CD45RA+ positively selected. The chain employs TRBV7-9 and TRBJ2-7; perhaps TRBD2 is the D gene, with 5 bases matching. This receptor was obtained from a man aged 18 to 29 in good health. Some clones in this sample may be carry-over from other donors' samples. The DNA sequence follows: TGTGCCAGCAGCTTGCGTGAGGGCCGGTACGAGCAGTACTTC. Translation gives CASSLREGRYEQYF.